The 26 T cell receptor beta chains listed next were all sequenced from one sample in a study of T-cell memory formation after mild COVID-19. TCRdb independently ran MiXCR on the 5' RACE reads; one entry per CDR3 protein. The sample has 250,000 to 350,000 distinct CDR3 sequences, around 15% seen once; the top ten hold 20% to 25%. The specimen was PBMCs or a T cell subset sorted from them (not recorded which). These receptors all come from a man in his late teens or twenties who had mild COVID-19 (a few samples of this study predate the infection). Cell type and time point are not known.

This clonotype was counted a few times. V usage is TRBV7-8 and J usage is TRBJ2-5; D possibly matches TRBD1 or TRBD2 (6 bases each). The CDR3 has 14 amino acids. Trimming removed 6 bases at V and 7 bases at J, with 18 bases between. Germline assignment: CDR1 SGHVS and CDR2 FQNEAQ. CDR3 DNA sequence: TGTGCCAGCAGAGTCCCCCGGGGGCCCAGGACCCAGTACTTC. Its protein is CASRVPRGPRTQYF.

The V call is TRBV3-1, the J call TRBJ2-5, with 12 positions matching TRBD2. Germline CDR1 is LGHDT and CDR2 is YNNKEL (reference sequence). The CDR3 runs to 18 residues. The J segment lost 5 bases and the V segment lost 0 bases, leaving 10 bases of the junction unmatched. This CDR3 reads CASSQDPLTSGGGETQYF. CDR3 nucleotides: TGTGCCAGCAGCCAAGACCCCTTGACTAGCGGGGGTGGGGAGACCCAGTACTTC.

This clonotype was detected only a few times. DNA for the CDR3: TGCAGTGCTAGAGTAGCGGGGGGCCCCCAAGAGACCCAGTACTTC. It translates to CSARVAGGPQETQYF. This chain uses TRBV20-1 with TRBJ2-5, with 10 bases fitting TRBD2. Germline V gene lookup returns CDR1 DFQATT and CDR2 SNEGSKA (reference sequence). The CDR3 contains 15 residues. J lost 1 base, V lost 1 base, and 3 bases had no gene match.

The rearrangement joins TRBV6-5 to TRBJ2-1, with 16 bases that match TRBD2. With 7 bases clipped from V and 10 bases from J, the junction kept 16 bases outside the gene matches. The CDR3 is 18 residues long. Germline assignment: CDR1 MNHEY and CDR2 SVGAGI. This CDR3 is CASTLSFWGLAGGDEQFF. For the CDR3, the DNA is TGTGCCAGCACCCTCTCATTCTGGGGACTAGCGGGGGGGGACGAGCAGTTCTTC.

At least ten counts were recorded for this clonotype. The genes are TRBV7-2 and TRBJ2-5; D perhaps matches TRBD2 (5 bases). The CDR3 is 13 amino acids. CDR1 and CDR2 (germline): SGHTA, FQGNSA. Trimming left V 6 bases short and J 0 bases short, with 8 bases between. The CDR3, as DNA: TGTGCCAGCAGTGACGGGAACCAAGAGACCCAGTACTTC. Its protein is CASSDGNQETQYF.

The table lists this clonotype with a few counts. This rearrangement joins TRBV6-1 to TRBJ1-1, with TRBD1 identical over 12 bases. This CDR3 has 17 amino acids. Germline CDR1 MNHNS, CDR2 SASEGT. The V and J ends lost 0 bases and 2 bases, in that order; junction bases with no gene match: 4. Here the CDR3 reads CASSEALGQGANTEAFF. CDR3 DNA sequence: TGTGCCAGCAGTGAAGCGCTGGGACAGGGGGCCAACACTGAAGCTTTCTTT.

This chain joins TRBV7-3 and TRBJ2-7; 7 nucleotides align to TRBD2. CDR3 length: 14 amino acids. V was clipped by 4 bases and J by 4 bases; unmatched bases: 7. CDR1 and CDR2 (germline): SGHTA, FQGTGA. CDR3 region: CASSSRDYPYEQYV. CDR3 DNA: TGTGCCAGCAGCTCCCGGGACTACCCGTACGAGCAGTACGTC.

This chain links TRBV20-1 with TRBJ1-4; the D is unclear. This CDR3 region has 12 residues. V was pared by 3 bases and J by 8 bases, with 10 bases between. Germline assignment: CDR1 DFQATT and CDR2 SNEGSKA (reference sequence). As DNA, the CDR3 is TGCAGTGCTAGGCACAGCCTGGAAAAACTGTTTTTT. It encodes CSARHSLEKLFF.

The chain combines TRBV2 with TRBJ2-3; TRBD2 matches 7 bases. V trimming: 11 bases; J trimming: 4 bases; junction bases outside the gene matches: 9. Germline V gene data show CDR1 as SNHLY and CDR2 as FYNNEI. This CDR3 contains 13 residues. The CDR3 DNA is TGTGCCCGCGGGACCGCGGGGGCAGATACGCAGTATTTT. Translated: CARGTAGADTQYF.

This clonotype was seen repeatedly, ten times or more. The rearrangement links TRBV7-9 to TRBJ1-5; D remains ambiguous. Trimming removed 1 base at V and 5 bases at J, with 9 bases between. The CDR3 consists of 14 residues. Per germline, CDR1 SEHNR and CDR2 FQNEAQ (reference sequence). CDR3: CASSLGQDHQPQHF. Here the CDR3 DNA reads TGTGCCAGCAGCTTAGGGCAGGACCATCAGCCCCAGCATTTT. Full variable domain (missing parts from reference TRBV7-9 and TRBJ1-5): DTGVSQNPRHKITKRGQNVTFRCDPISEHNRLYWYRQTLGQGPEFLTYFQNEAQLEKSRLLSDRFSAERPKGSFSTLEIQRTEQGDSAMYLCASSLGQDHQPQHFGDGTRLSIL.

This clonotype was observed a handful of times. The chain links TRBV7-2 to TRBJ1-2, with a weak D call TRBD1 (5 bases). The CDR3 runs to 15 residues. Trimming cost V 4 bases and J 4 bases, with 16 bases left between them. From germline, CDR1 is SGHTA and CDR2 FQGNSA. The CDR3 region has the DNA TGTGCCAGCAGCTCCGGGGCCAGGCCCGGCTATGGCTACACCTTC. Its translation is CASSSGARPGYGYTF.

This clonotype was counted only a few times. Here the CDR3 reads CASRWGNGELFF. The CDR3 DNA reads TGTGCCAGCAGGTGGGGAAACGGGGAGCTGTTTTTT. The rearrangement joins TRBV2 to TRBJ2-2; D is ambiguous. Trimming shortened V by 6 bases and J by 7 bases, and 9 bases separated the two germline ends. CDR3 length: 12 amino acids. Germline loops: CDR1 SNHLY, CDR2 FYNNEI.

The rearrangement links TRBV5-1 to TRBJ1-2; no definite D call. Germline lookup yields CDR1 SGHRS and CDR2 YFSETQ. Trimming shortened V by 0 bases and J by 8 bases, and 11 bases separated the two germline ends. The CDR3 extends over 13 amino acids. CDR3 sequence: CASSLVGSRGYTF. The CDR3 bases are TGCGCCAGCAGCTTGGTGGGCAGTCGGGGCTACACCTTC.

This clonotype was seen only a few times. The chain couples TRBV4-1 to TRBJ2-1; D unresolved. This CDR3 comprises 13 residues. Germline assignment: CDR1 MGHRA and CDR2 YSYEKL. The ends were cut back, 3 bases at V and 8 bases at J, with 11 bases in the middle. CDR3 DNA sequence: TGCGCCAGCAGCCATCCGATGGCGGATGAGCAGTTCTTC. This codes for CASSHPMADEQFF.

This clonotype came up a few times. As DNA, the CDR3 is TGCGCCAGCAGCTTGAACAGGGCCCCGTGGGAGCAGTACTTC. Protein: CASSLNRAPWEQYF. V usage is TRBV5-1 and J usage is TRBJ2-7; weak D call: TRBD1 (6 bases). Trimming took 1 base from V and 7 from J, leaving 15 bases between them. This CDR3 is 14 amino acids long. CDR1 is SGHRS and CDR2 is YFSETQ in the germline V gene.

This clonotype came up many times. The chain carries TRBV12-3 or TRBV12-4 and TRBJ2-1; TRBD2 agrees at 9 bases. CDR3 length: 14 residues. J was trimmed by 9 bases and V by 3 bases; bases with no gene match: 6. The CDR3 DNA follows: TGTGCCAGCAGTTTGAGGCTAGCGGGGAGTGAGCAGTTCTTC. This codes for CASSLRLAGSEQFF.

This clonotype was seen a handful of times. V usage is TRBV12-3 or TRBV12-4 and J usage is TRBJ1-2; tentatively, D is TRBD1 (6 bases). This CDR3 is built from 15 residues. Trimming removed 2 bases at V and 2 bases at J, with 12 bases between. DNA for the CDR3: TGTGCCAGCAGTTTATGGGGGGCGGGGAACTATGGCTACACCTTC. Amino acids: CASSLWGAGNYGYTF.

This clonotype was observed many times. The chain recombines TRBV4-1 with TRBJ2-2; a possible D gene is TRBD1 (5 bases). Per the germline V gene, CDR1 is MGHRA and CDR2 is YSYEKL. This CDR3 is built from 15 residues. V lost 2 bases, J lost 6 bases, and 13 bases lay in between. This chain's CDR3 is CASSQYQGSPGELFF. CDR3 coding DNA: TGCGCCAGCAGCCAATATCAGGGATCCCCCGGGGAGCTGTTTTTT.

This chain links TRBV4-1 with TRBJ2-3; D remains ambiguous. There are 14 residues in the CDR3. Germline assignment: CDR1 MGHRA and CDR2 YSYEKL. V lost 1 base to trimming and J lost 6 bases, with 11 bases between them. The CDR3 is CASSQGRSFDTQYF. The CDR3 DNA is TGCGCCAGCAGCCAAGGGAGATCGTTCGATACGCAGTATTTT.

CDR3 loop: CASRVQGFFTGELFF. In DNA, the CDR3 is TGTGCCAGCAGGGTACAGGGCTTCTTCACCGGGGAGCTGTTTTTT. The rearrangement uses TRBV11-2 and TRBJ2-2, with TRBD1 as a possible D gene (6 bases). Germline CDR1 and CDR2: SGHAT and FQNNGV. The CDR3 has 15 residues. V dropped 6 bases and J dropped 4 bases, with 15 bases sitting between them.

V usage is TRBV5-6 and J usage is TRBJ2-7; D perhaps matches TRBD1 (6 bases). Germline V gene lookup returns CDR1 SGHDT and CDR2 YYEEEE. The CDR3 totals 16 residues. V was pared by 2 bases and J by 2 bases, with 17 bases between. The CDR3 DNA reads as TGTGCCAGCAGCTTTGATCCGGGACACTCCCCCTACGAGCAGTACTTC. Residues: CASSFDPGHSPYEQYF. The variable domain in full, completed from reference TRBV5-6 and TRBJ2-7, reads DAGVTQSPTHLIKTRGQQVTLRCSPKSGHDTVSWYQQALGQGPQFIFQYYEEEERQRGNFPDRFSGHQFPNYSSELNVNALLLGDSALYLCASSFDPGHSPYEQYFGPGTRLTVT.

CDR3 sequence: CASSYGTTKETQYF. CDR3 in DNA: TGTGCCAGCAGCTACGGGACTACCAAAGAGACCCAGTACTTC. The chain couples TRBV7-9 to TRBJ2-5; TRBD2 aligns across 7 bases. In germline, CDR1 is SEHNR, CDR2 FQNEAQ (reference sequence). The V and J ends lost 4 bases and 3 bases, in that order; junction bases with no gene match: 5. CDR3 size: 14 residues.

Many counts were recorded for this clonotype. The chain joins TRBV5-1 to TRBJ2-1, with D unresolved. The germline CDR1 and CDR2 sequences are SGHRS and YFSETQ. The CDR3 is 16 amino acids. The germline V and J ends were trimmed by 1 base and 1 base, with 12 bases remaining between them. CDR3 residues: CASSLSRSPSYNEQFF. The CDR3 region has the DNA TGCGCCAGCAGCTTGAGCCGCAGCCCTTCCTACAATGAGCAGTTCTTC.

This clonotype appeared many times. The CDR3 region is CASSLETGVGIQYF. The CDR3 DNA follows: TGTGCCAGCAGCTTAGAGACAGGTGTTGGCATTCAGTACTTC. The gene calls are TRBV7-3 and TRBJ2-4; the D gene is possibly TRBD1 (6 bases). Trimming pared 2 bases from V and 9 bases from J, leaving 14 bases between. The CDR3 spans 14 residues. Germline V lookup: CDR1 SGHTA, CDR2 FQGTGA.

In this sample, this clonotype turned up many times. The rearrangement joins TRBV7-8 to TRBJ1-4; D is possibly TRBD1 (5 bases). Germline V gives CDR1 SGHVS, CDR2 FQNEAQ. This CDR3 comprises 13 residues. Deletions cut 5 bases from V and 5 bases from J, with 9 bases between. The DNA for the CDR3 is TGTGCCAGCAGCGGGGGACGAAATGAAAAACTGTTTTTT. Translation gives CASSGGRNEKLFF.

The V and J genes are TRBV7-8 and TRBJ1-2; 8 bases agree with TRBD1. CDR1 is SGHVS, CDR2 FQNEAQ, per germline. The V gene end was trimmed by 5 bases and the J gene end by 4 bases; junction bases not matched to a gene: 9. The CDR3 has 15 amino acids. The CDR3 here is CASSPDRGDIYGYTF. CDR3 bases: TGTGCCAGCAGCCCCGACAGGGGCGATATCTATGGCTACACCTTC. The complete variable domain, with remaining parts taken from reference TRBV7-8 and TRBJ1-2, reads GAGVSQSPRYKVAKRGQDVALRCDPISGHVSLFWYQQALGQGPEFLTYFQNEAQLDKSGLPSDRFFAERPEGSVSTLKIQRTQQEDSAVYLCASSPDRGDIYGYTFGSGTRLTVV.